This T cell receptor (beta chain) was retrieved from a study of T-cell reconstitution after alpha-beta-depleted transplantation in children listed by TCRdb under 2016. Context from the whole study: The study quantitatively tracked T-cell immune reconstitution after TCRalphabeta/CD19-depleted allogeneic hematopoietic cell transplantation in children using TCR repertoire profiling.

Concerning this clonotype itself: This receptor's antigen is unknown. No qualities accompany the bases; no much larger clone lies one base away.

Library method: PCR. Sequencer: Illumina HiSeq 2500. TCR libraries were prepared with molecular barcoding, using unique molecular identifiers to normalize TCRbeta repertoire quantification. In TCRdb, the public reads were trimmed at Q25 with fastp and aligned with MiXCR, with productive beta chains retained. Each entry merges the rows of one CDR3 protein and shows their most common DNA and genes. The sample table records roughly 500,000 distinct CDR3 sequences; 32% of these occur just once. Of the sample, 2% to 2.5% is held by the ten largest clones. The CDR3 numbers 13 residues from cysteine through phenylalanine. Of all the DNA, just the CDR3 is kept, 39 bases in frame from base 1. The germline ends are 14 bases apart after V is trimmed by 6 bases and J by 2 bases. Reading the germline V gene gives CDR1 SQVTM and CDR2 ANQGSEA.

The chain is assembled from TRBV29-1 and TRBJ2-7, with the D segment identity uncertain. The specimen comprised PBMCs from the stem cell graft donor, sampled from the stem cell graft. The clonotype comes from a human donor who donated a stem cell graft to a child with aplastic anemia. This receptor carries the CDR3 CSVLLGSPYEQYF. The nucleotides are TGCAGCGTCCTATTGGGTTCTCCCTACGAGCAGTACTTC.